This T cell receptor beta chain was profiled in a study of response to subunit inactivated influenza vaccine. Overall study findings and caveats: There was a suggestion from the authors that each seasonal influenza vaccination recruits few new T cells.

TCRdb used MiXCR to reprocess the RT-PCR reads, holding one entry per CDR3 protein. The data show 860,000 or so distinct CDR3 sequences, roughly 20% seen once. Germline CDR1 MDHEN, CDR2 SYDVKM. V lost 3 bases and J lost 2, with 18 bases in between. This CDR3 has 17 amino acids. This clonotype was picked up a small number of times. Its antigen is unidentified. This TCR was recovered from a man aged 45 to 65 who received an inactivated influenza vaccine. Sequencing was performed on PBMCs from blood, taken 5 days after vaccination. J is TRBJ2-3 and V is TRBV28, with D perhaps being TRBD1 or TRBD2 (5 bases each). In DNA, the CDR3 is TGTGCCAGCAGTTTCGGGGTTGGGGCGCCCTCCACAGATACGCAGTATTTT. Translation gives CASSFGVGAPSTDTQYF. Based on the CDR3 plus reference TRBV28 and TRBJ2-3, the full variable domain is DVKVTQSSRYLVKRTGEKVFLECVQDMDHENMFWYRQDPGLGLRLIYFSYDVKMKEKGDIPEGYSVSREKKERFSLILESASTNQTSMYLCASSFGVGAPSTDTQYFGPGTRLTVL.